These 20 T cell receptor beta chains were all obtained from the same sample, sequenced in a study of blood T cell repertoires in COVID-19. Profiled with immunoSEQ multiplex PCR; TCRdb holds only in-frame clones, not every one. The sample holds 250,000 to 350,000 clones, around nine tenths seen once. Sequenced sample: PBMCs or T cells enriched from blood (not recorded which). The receptor set was obtained from a woman aged 50 to 60 who had been exposed to COVID-19.

The chain carries TRBV19 and TRBJ2-2, with D possibly matching TRBD2 (5 bases). Trimming took 5 bases from V and 1 from J, leaving 8 bases between them. Germline CDR1 reads LNHDA; CDR2 reads SQIVND (reference sequence). The CDR3 sequence is 14 residues long. The CDR3 region has the DNA TGTGCCAGTAGTGGACGGGGGAACACCGGGGAGCTGTTTTTT. Its translation: CASSGRGNTGELFF.

The chain has TRBV16 and TRBJ2-7; D perhaps matches TRBD1 (6 bases). V lost 2 bases to trimming and J lost 1 base, with 6 bases between them. CDR1 is KGHSY and CDR2 is FQNENV in the germline V gene. The CDR3 contains 13 residues. For the CDR3, the DNA is TGTGCCAGCAGCCAAACAGGGTCCTACGAGCAGTACTTC. Encoded protein: CASSQTGSYEQYF.

V gene TRBV2 combines with J gene TRBJ1-6; tentative D call: TRBD1 (6 bases). V was trimmed by 4 bases and J by 7 bases, leaving 14 bases between them. The CDR3 is 15 amino acids. CDR1 is SNHLY, CDR2 FYNNEI, per germline. The CDR3 reads CASSALGGANSPLHF. The CDR3 DNA is TGTGCCAGCAGTGCCCTGGGGGGGGCAAATTCACCCCTCCACTTT.

The sample holds one count of this clone. V gene TRBV5-1 combines with J gene TRBJ2-2; D is perhaps TRBD1 (6 bases). CDR1 and CDR2 (germline): SGHRS, YFSETQ. The V gene lost 5 bases and the J gene lost 0 bases, with 11 bases spanning the gap. CDR3 length: 15 amino acids. CDR3 in amino acids: CASRVGATNTGELFF. The CDR3 DNA follows: TGCGCCAGCAGGGTGGGGGCGACGAACACCGGGGAGCTGTTTTTT.

The chain couples TRBV11-2 to TRBJ2-7, with a tentative D call TRBD1 (5 bases). The CDR3 extends over 14 amino acids. Looked up from germline, CDR1 is SGHAT and CDR2 is FQNNGV. V was trimmed by 0 bases and J by 1 base, leaving 7 bases between them. CDR3 coding DNA: TGTGCCAGCAGCTTAGACAGACAGTCCTACGAGCAGTACTTC. It encodes CASSLDRQSYEQYF.

This clone came up a few times. J is TRBJ1-1 and V is TRBV5-1; TRBD1 matches at 10 bases. The CDR3 covers 18 residues. V was clipped by 3 bases and J by 1 base; unmatched bases: 12. CDR1 and CDR2 from the germline V gene are SGHRS and YFSETQ. The DNA of the CDR3 is TGCGCCAGCAGCTCTTGGATGGGACAGGGGATTACGAACACTGAAGCTTTCTTT. Its translation: CASSSWMGQGITNTEAFF.

The chain combines TRBV3-1 (or the pseudogene TRBV3-2) with TRBJ2-7; 7 nucleotides align to TRBD1. V lost 5 bases to trimming and J lost 6 bases; unmatched junction nucleotides: 10. CDR3 length: 14 amino acids. Looked up from germline, CDR1 is LGHDT and CDR2 is YNNKEL (reference sequence). CDR3 amino acids: CASSNTTGYPEQYF. Here the CDR3 DNA reads TGTGCCAGCAGCAACACGACAGGGTACCCCGAGCAGTACTTC.

This sequence joins TRBV5-1 and TRBJ1-5; unclear D gene. The ends were cut back, 1 base at V and 2 bases at J, with 10 bases in the middle. The CDR3 has 15 amino acids. CDR1 is SGHRS, CDR2 YFSETQ, per germline. CDR3 sequence reads: CASSLFPAGNQPQHF. CDR3 in DNA: TGCGCCAGCAGCTTGTTCCCCGCGGGCAATCAGCCCCAGCATTTT. Looking up the rest from reference TRBV5-1 and TRBJ1-5 gives the full variable domain: KAGVTQTPRYLIKTRGQQVTLSCSPISGHRSVSWYQQTPGQGLQFLFEYFSETQRNKGNFPGRFSGRQFSNSRSEMNVSTLELGDSALYLCASSLFPAGNQPQHFGDGTRLSIL.

This clone was detected once. The chain carries TRBV24-1 and TRBJ2-1; a possible D gene is TRBD2 (6 bases). Trimming took 5 bases from V and 0 from J, leaving 13 bases between them. Germline assignment: CDR1 KGHDR and CDR2 SFDVKD. The CDR3 runs 16 residues. The CDR3 spells CATSAQDGSSYNEQFF. DNA for the CDR3: TGTGCCACCAGTGCCCAGGACGGGAGCTCCTACAATGAGCAGTTCTTC.

This chain connects TRBV6-6 to TRBJ1-5; perhaps TRBD1 as D (5 bases). The CDR3 length is 15 residues. Trimming took 6 bases from V and 1 from J, leaving 13 bases between them. From germline, CDR1 is MNHNY and CDR2 SVGAGI (reference sequence). The CDR3 protein is CASRTTDQSNQPQHF. CDR3 nucleotides: TGTGCCAGCAGGACGACAGATCAGAGCAATCAGCCCCAGCATTTT.

The chain combines TRBV4-2 with TRBJ2-2, with 8 bases lining up with TRBD1. The germline CDR1 and CDR2 sequences are LGHNA and YNFKEQ. This CDR3 comprises 15 residues. V was clipped by 2 bases and J by 3 bases; unmatched bases: 2. The CDR3 reads CASSQPGQDTGELFF. The CDR3 region has the DNA TGTGCCAGCAGCCAACCGGGACAGGACACCGGGGAGCTGTTTTTT.

The gene calls are TRBV15 and TRBJ1-4, with D maybe TRBD1 (5 bases). CDR1 is LNHNV and CDR2 is YYDKDF in the germline V gene (reference sequence). The CDR3 runs to 18 residues. Between the trimmed V and J ends, which lost 3 bases and 5 bases, there was a span of 22 bases. The CDR3 DNA sequence: TGTGCCACCAGCAGGGCATTCAGGAGTATAGGACACAATGAAAAACTGTTTTTT. Its protein product is CATSRAFRSIGHNEKLFF.

This chain joins TRBV5-4 and TRBJ1-6, with D possibly being TRBD1 (5 bases). The CDR3 spans 14 residues. Germline V gene sequence: CDR1 SGHNT, CDR2 YYREEE (reference sequence). The V end was cut by 2 bases, the J end by 5 bases, with 8 bases between. The CDR3 loop is CASSFRGDNSPLHF. As DNA, the CDR3 is TGTGCCAGCAGCTTTCGGGGGGATAATTCACCCCTCCACTTT.

The chain has TRBV7-6 and TRBJ2-3; the D gene is possibly TRBD1 (6 bases). Germline V gene lookup returns CDR1 SGHVS and CDR2 FNYEAQ. The V gene lost 1 base and the J gene lost 3 bases, with 11 bases spanning the gap. The CDR3 has 15 amino acids. Here the CDR3 DNA reads TGTGCCAGCAGCTTAGGGGGGCCCGGGACAGATACGCAGTATTTT. Residues: CASSLGGPGTDTQYF. The full variable domain, its missing parts supplied by reference TRBV7-6 and TRBJ2-3, is GAGVSQSPRYKVTKRGQDVALRCDPISGHVSLYWYRQALGQGPEFLTYFNYEAQQDKSGLPNDRFSAERPEGSISTLTIQRTEQRDSAMYRCASSLGGPGTDTQYFGPGTRLTVL.

This chain links TRBV18 with TRBJ1-5; a weak D match, TRBD1 (6 bases). Trimming cost V 1 base and J 6 bases, with 13 bases left between them. Germline CDR1 KGHSH, CDR2 LQKENI. The CDR3 has 15 residues. CDR3 coding DNA: TGTGCCAGCTCACCACAAACAGGGATTAGTCAGCCCCAGCATTTT. Encoded protein: CASSPQTGISQPQHF. Full variable domain (outside the CDR3, taken from reference TRBV18 and TRBJ1-5): NAGVMQNPRHLVRRRGQEARLRCSPMKGHSHVYWYRQLPEEGLKFMVYLQKENIIDESGMPKERFSAEFPKEGPSILRIQQVVRGDSAAYFCASSPQTGISQPQHFGDGTRLSIL.

The chain couples TRBV4-1 to TRBJ2-5; 11 bases align to TRBD1. The CDR3 runs 16 residues. The germline V gene encodes CDR1 MGHRA and CDR2 YSYEKL. V gave up 0 bases and J gave up 10 bases; unmatched junction bases: 10. CDR3 nucleotides: TGCGCCAGCAGCCAAGAGGTTAGATCGGGACAGGGGGGCCAGTACTTC. It yields the protein CASSQEVRSGQGGQYF.

The chain joins TRBV5-4 to TRBJ2-2; D remains unclear. The V gene's germline CDR1 is SGHNT and CDR2 YYREEE (reference sequence). V dropped 1 base and J dropped 4 bases, with 11 bases sitting between them. This CDR3 has 15 amino acids. CDR3 loop: CASSLFSRSTGELFF. Here the CDR3 DNA reads TGTGCCAGCAGCTTGTTTAGTAGGAGCACCGGGGAGCTGTTTTTT.

This clone was detected only once. The chain combines TRBV7-8 with TRBJ1-5, with a weak D call TRBD1 (5 bases). There are 17 residues in the CDR3. Germline-derived CDR1 and CDR2 are SGHVS and FQNEAQ. V was pared by 4 bases and J by 4 bases, with 20 bases between. CDR3 coding DNA: TGTGCCAGCAGCTCTTTGTTGGGGGGGTTTGGGAATCAGCCCCAGCATTTT. This encodes CASSSLLGGFGNQPQHF.

This clone has only a few counts. J is TRBJ2-7 and V is TRBV5-5; 8 bases line up with TRBD1. V shed 0 bases and J 2 bases; nucleotides not matched to a gene: 7. Germline assignment: CDR1 SGHKS and CDR2 YYEKEE (reference sequence). This CDR3 has 16 amino acids. CDR3 residues: CASSLGVGQGAYEQYF. DNA for the CDR3: TGTGCCAGCAGCTTGGGAGTTGGACAGGGAGCCTACGAGCAGTACTTC.

The chain recombines TRBV28 with TRBJ2-1; TRBD2 aligns across 8 bases. Germline trimming cut 5 bases from V and 5 bases from J; bases unmatched to any gene: 5. The CDR3 spans 14 residues. CDR1 is MDHEN, CDR2 SYDVKM, per germline. The CDR3 region is CASSRTGGNNEQFF. The CDR3 DNA follows: TGTGCCAGCAGTAGGACGGGGGGGAACAATGAGCAGTTCTTC.